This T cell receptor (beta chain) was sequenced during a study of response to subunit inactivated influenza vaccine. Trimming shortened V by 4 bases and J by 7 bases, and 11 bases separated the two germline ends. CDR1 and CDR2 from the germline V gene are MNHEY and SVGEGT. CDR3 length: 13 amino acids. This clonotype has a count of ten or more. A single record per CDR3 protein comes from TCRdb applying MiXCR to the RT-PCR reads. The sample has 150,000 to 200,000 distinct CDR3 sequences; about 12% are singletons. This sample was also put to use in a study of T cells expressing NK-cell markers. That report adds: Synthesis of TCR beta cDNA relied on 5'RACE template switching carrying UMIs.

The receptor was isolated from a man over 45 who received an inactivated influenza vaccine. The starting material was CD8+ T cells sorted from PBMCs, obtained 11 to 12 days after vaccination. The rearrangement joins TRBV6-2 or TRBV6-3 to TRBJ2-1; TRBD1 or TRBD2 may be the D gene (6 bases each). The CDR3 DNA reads TGTGCCAGCAGTTCAAGGGGGGAGAATGAGCAGTTCTTC. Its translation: CASSSRGENEQFF.